Listed below are T cell receptor beta chains from one sample, sequenced in a study of glioma-infiltrating T cells. MiXCR was run by TCRdb on the multiplex PCR reads, yielding one entry per CDR3 protein. The sample carries fewer than 250,000 distinct CDR3 sequences, about 31% recorded once. The material sequenced was glioma tissue, nonneoplastic brain tissue, or PBMCs (not recorded which). These receptors were obtained from a human donor with low-grade glioma or glioblastoma, undergoing nonglioma brain surgery, or in good health (not recorded which). CDR3s include the opening cysteine and the closing phenylalanine or tryptophan. Each record gives: V gene, J gene, clone size, D gene, CDR3 DNA, CDR3 protein. The D gene is left open where the match is weak. The size entry is marked missing in some rows and otherwise reads once, few, many or a size class.

TRBV7-2	TRBJ1-1	many	-	TGTGCCAGCAGCTTAGGGGGAGCCGGGATGAACACTGAAGCTTTCTTT	CASSLGGAGMNTEAFF
TRBV20-1	TRBJ2-3	many	TRBD1	TGCAGTGCTAGAGGGGACAGGAGCACAGATACGCAGTATTTT	CSARGDRSTDTQYF
TRBV7-2	TRBJ2-7	-	TRBD2	TGTGCCAGCAGCTTATCAGGGGCCGGAAGGCCTAGCGGGAGTAACGAGCAGTACTTC	CASSLSGAGRPSGSNEQYF
TRBV18	TRBJ2-1	many	-	TGTGCCAGCTCCGGACAGAGCAATGAGCAGTTCTTC	CASSGQSNEQFF
TRBV12-3/TRBV12-4	TRBJ2-7	-	-	TGTGCCAGCAGTTTTAGGGATACGGGCCTACAAACCTACGAGCAGTACTTC	CASSFRDTGLQTYEQYF
TRBV28	TRBJ1-2	-	-	TGTGCCAGCAGCTCTGGACAGTCTACTTATGTCTACACCTTC	CASSSGQSTYVYTF
TRBV19	TRBJ1-2	-	TRBD1	TGTGCCAGTGGGGTTCAGGGGGCGCGCGGCTACACCTTC	CASGVQGARGYTF
TRBV6-5	TRBJ2-1	many	-	TGTGCCAGCAGTTACTCGGCCCCCCCCGAGCAGTTCTTC	CASSYSAPPEQFF
TRBV20-1	TRBJ2-3	many	TRBD2	TGCAGTGCCCATTTAGCGGGATTAACAGATACGCAGTATTTT	CSAHLAGLTDTQYF
TRBV5-4	TRBJ2-7	many	-	TGTGCCAGCAGCTTGGGACTAGTTTCCTACGAGCAGTACTTC	CASSLGLVSYEQYF
TRBV7-2	TRBJ2-7	many	TRBD2	TGTGCCAGCCGGTCACTAGCGGGGAGGATCGGCGAGCAGTACTTC	CASRSLAGRIGEQYF
TRBV29-1	TRBJ2-7	many	TRBD1	TGCAGCGTTGGACAGGGTACGGGCGAGCAGTACTTC	CSVGQGTGEQYF